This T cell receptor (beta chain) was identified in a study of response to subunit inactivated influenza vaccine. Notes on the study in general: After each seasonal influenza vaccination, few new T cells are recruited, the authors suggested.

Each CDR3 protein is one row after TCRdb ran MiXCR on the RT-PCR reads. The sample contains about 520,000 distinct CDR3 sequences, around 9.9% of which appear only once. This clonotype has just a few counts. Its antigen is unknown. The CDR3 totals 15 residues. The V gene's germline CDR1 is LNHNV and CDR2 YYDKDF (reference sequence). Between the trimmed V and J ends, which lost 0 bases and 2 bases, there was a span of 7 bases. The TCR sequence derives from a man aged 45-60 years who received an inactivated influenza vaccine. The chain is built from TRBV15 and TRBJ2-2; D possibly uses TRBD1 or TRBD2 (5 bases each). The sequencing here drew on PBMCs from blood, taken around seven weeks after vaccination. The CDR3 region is CATSRDGGNTGELFF. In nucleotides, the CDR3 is TGTGCCACCAGCAGAGATGGGGGAAACACCGGGGAGCTGTTTTTT. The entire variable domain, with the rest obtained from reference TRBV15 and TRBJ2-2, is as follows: DAMVIQNPRYQVTQFGKPVTLSCSQTLNHNVMYWYQQKSSQAPKLLFHYYDKDFNNEADTPDNFQSRRPNTSFCFLDIRSPGLGDTAMYLCATSRDGGNTGELFFGEGSRLTVL.